This T cell receptor (beta chain) was obtained from a study of metastatic and nonmetastatic thyroid tumors (dated by TCRdb to 2020 to 2022). In terms of the full investigation: Repertoires were compared across peripheral blood and tumor or nodule tissue samples from malignant and benign thyroid patients.

The full study reports these points: In both blood and tumor samples, malignant tumors were reported to have significantly higher TCR beta diversity than benign nodules.

The CDR3 starts with the cysteine, ends with the phenylalanine, and has 15 residues. Only the CDR3 part of the read is kept: 45 bases, read in frame from the first base. V is pruned by 6 bases and J by 8 bases, leaving 16 bases of the junction without a gene match. The germline V gene (reference sequence) supplies CDR1 DFQATT and CDR2 SNEGSKA. This clone was recorded at least ten times. It has no known antigen specificity. No qualities accompany the bases; no much larger clone lies one base away. Other DNA sequences in the same sample also yield this CDR3. Before undergoing thyroid surgery, none of the patients had been given any kind of treatment. Using T-cell receptor beta sequencing, the study looked back at clinical samples from patients collected from the early 2010s to the late 2010s. Libraries were constructed by PCR. Sequencing took place on an Illumina HiSeq 4000. High-throughput sequencing was used to profile the TCR beta-chain CDR3 region of each patient. Turning to the authors' computational methods: CDR3 differences across clinicopathological groups were used to build a classifier for discriminating distant-metastatic papillary thyroid cancer patients. The Shannon index was used to measure repertoire diversity, and the Morisita-Horn index was used to measure how similar tumor and blood repertoires were. The public reads were run again by TCRdb, first through fastp at Q25 and then through MiXCR, and only productive beta chains were kept. The V and J calls and clone size come from TCRdb's table, not from the authors' own analysis. This sample lists about 35,000 clones; approximately 30% were detected once. The biggest ten clones account for 7.8% of the sample.

The clonotype comes from a female donor with papillary thyroid cancer or a benign thyroid nodule (not recorded which). Some clones in this sample may be carry-over from other donors' samples. Sample: blood. Recombination connected TRBV20-1 to TRBJ1-2, with 9 bases matching TRBD1. The DNA sequence is given as TGCAGTGCAGGCGGGACAGGGATTTCCCTACGCGGCTACACCTTC. The resulting protein is CSAGGTGISLRGYTF.